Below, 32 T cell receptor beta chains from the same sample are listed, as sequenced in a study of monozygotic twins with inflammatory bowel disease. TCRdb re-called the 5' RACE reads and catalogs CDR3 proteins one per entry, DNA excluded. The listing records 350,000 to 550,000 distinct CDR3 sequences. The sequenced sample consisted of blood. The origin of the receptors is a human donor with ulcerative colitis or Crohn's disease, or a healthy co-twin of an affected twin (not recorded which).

The CDR3 protein is CASSLNREAEQYF. The chain carries TRBV7-8 and TRBJ2-7; the D call of TRBD1 rests on TCRdb alone, since no DNA is present to check it. In germline, CDR1 is SGHVS, CDR2 FQNEAQ. There are 13 residues in the CDR3.

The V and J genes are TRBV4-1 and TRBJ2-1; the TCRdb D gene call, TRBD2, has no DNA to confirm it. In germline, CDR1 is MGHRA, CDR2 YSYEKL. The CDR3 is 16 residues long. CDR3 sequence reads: CASSQVTSGSYNEQFF.

The CDR3 loop is CASSSTGLVGYEQFF. V is TRBV7-2 and J is TRBJ2-1; TCRdb indicates TRBD2, and absent DNA this call remains unverified. The CDR3 covers 15 residues. CDR1 is SGHTA, CDR2 FQGNSA, per germline.

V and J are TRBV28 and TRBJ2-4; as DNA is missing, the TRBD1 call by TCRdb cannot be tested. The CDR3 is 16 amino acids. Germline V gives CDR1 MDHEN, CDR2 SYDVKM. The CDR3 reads CASSSWGGSAKNIQYF. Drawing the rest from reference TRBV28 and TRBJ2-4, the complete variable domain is DVKVTQSSRYLVKRTGEKVFLECVQDMDHENMFWYRQDPGLGLRLIYFSYDVKMKEKGDIPEGYSVSREKKERFSLILESASTNQTSMYLCASSSWGGSAKNIQYFGAGTRLSVL.

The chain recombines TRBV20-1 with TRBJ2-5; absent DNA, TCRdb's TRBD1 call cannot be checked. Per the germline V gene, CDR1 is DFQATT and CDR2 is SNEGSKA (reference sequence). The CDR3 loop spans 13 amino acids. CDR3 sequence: CSAPRQGVETQYF.

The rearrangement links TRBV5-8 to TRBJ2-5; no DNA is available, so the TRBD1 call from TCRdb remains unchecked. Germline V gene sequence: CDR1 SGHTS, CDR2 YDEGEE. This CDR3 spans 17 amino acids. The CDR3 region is CASSFFEDRGDQETQYF.

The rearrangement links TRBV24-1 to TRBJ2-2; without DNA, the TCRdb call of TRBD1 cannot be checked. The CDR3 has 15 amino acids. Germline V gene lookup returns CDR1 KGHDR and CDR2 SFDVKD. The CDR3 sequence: CATATGGEVAGELFF.

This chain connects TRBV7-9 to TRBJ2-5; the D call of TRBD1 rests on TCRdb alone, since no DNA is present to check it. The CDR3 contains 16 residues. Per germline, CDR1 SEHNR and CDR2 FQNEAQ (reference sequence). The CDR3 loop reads CASSSTGQGLLETQYF.

The CDR3 here is CASSSPMRGNYGYTF. The V call is TRBV28, the J call TRBJ1-2; checking the TCRdb D call of TRBD1 is not possible without DNA. The germline V gene has CDR1 MDHEN and CDR2 SYDVKM. The CDR3 loop spans 15 amino acids.

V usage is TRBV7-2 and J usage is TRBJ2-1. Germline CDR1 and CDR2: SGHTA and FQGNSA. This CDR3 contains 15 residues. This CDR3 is CASSFTKSSYNEQFF. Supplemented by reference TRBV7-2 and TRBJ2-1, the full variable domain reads GAGVSQSPSNKVTEKGKDVELRCDPISGHTALYWYRQSLGQGLEFLIYFQGNSAPDKSGLPSDRFSAERTGGSVSTLTIQRTQQEDSAVYLCASSFTKSSYNEQFFGPGTRLTVL.

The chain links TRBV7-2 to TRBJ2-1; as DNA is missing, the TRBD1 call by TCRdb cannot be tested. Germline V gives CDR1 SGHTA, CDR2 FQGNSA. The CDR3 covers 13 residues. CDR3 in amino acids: CASSGGPQAEQFF.

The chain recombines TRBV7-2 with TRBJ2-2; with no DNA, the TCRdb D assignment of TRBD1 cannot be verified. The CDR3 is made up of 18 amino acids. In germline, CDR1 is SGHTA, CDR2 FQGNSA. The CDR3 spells CASTLATFQQGWTGELFF.

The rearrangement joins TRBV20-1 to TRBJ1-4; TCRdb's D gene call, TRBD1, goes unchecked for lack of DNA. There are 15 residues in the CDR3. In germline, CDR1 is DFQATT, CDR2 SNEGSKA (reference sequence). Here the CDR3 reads CSARVTGGTNEKLFF.

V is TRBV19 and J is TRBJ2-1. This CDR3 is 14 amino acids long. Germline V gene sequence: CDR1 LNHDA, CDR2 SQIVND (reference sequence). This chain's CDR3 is CASIGDDPYNEQFF.

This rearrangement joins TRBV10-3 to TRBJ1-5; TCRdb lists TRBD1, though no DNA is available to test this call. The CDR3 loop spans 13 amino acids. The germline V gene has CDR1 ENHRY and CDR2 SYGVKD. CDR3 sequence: CAMKEGVNQPQHF.

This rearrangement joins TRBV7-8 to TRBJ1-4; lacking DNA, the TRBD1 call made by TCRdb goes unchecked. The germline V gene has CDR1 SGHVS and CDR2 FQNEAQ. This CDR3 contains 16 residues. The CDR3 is CASSSQGGTVEEKLFF.

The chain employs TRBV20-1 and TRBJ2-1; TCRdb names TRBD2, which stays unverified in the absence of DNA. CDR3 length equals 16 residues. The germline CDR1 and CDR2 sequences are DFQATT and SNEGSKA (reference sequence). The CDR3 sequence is CSARAGSGTNYNEQFF.

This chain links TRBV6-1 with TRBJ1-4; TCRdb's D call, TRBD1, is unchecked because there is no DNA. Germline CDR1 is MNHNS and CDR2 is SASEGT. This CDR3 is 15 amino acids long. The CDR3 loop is CASSVLGTGVEKLFF.

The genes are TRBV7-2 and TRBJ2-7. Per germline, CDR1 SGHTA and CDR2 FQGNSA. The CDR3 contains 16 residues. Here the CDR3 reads CASSYRQDRASYEQYF.

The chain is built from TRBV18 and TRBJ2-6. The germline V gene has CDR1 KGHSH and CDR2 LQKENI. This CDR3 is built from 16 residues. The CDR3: CASSPTHSSGANVLTF.

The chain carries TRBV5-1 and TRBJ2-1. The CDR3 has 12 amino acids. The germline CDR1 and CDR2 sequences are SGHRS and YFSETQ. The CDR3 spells CASSLTVHEQFF.

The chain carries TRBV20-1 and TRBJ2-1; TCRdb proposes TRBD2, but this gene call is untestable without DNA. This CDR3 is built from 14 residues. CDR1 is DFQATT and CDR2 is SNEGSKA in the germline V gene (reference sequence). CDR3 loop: CSASGTSGEVEQFF.

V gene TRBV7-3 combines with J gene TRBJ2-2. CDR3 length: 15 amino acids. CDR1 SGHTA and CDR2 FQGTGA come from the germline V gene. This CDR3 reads CASSASKTNTGELFF.

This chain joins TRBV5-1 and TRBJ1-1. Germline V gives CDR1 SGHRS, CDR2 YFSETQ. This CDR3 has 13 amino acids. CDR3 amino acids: CASSFVGDTEAFF.

The CDR3 spells CASSLSLAGEETQYF. The chain joins TRBV7-9 to TRBJ2-5; no DNA is available, so the TRBD2 call from TCRdb remains unchecked. Germline loops: CDR1 SEHNR, CDR2 FQNEAQ (reference sequence). The CDR3 sequence is 15 residues long.

The CDR3 here is CATSRVYGTLNQPQHF. The V and J genes are TRBV15 and TRBJ1-5; checking the TCRdb D call of TRBD1 is not possible without DNA. The CDR3 contains 16 residues. Looked up from germline, CDR1 is LNHNV and CDR2 is YYDKDF (reference sequence).

The CDR3: CAISDPTGTSGGAPHYNEQFF. The chain combines TRBV10-3 with TRBJ2-1; without DNA, the TCRdb call of TRBD2 cannot be checked. The CDR3 covers 21 residues. Germline CDR1 is ENHRY and CDR2 is SYGVKD.

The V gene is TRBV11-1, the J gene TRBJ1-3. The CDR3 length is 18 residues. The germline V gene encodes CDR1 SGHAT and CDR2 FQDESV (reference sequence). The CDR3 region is CASSLAAKDASSGNTIYF.

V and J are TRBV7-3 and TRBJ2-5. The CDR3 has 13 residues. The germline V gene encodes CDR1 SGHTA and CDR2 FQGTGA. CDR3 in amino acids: CASSLTVEETQYF.

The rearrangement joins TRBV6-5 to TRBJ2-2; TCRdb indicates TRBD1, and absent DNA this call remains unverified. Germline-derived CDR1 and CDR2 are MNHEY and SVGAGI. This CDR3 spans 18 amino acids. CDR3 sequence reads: CASSYLGTAEPNTGELFF.

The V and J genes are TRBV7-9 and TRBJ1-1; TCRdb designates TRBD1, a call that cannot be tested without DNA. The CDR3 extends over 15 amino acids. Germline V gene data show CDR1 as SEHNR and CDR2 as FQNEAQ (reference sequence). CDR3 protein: CASSLQGQLNTEAFF.

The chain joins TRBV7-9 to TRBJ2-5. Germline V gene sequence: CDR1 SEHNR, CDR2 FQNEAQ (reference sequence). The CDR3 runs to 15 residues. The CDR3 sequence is CASSRNGQPQETQYF.